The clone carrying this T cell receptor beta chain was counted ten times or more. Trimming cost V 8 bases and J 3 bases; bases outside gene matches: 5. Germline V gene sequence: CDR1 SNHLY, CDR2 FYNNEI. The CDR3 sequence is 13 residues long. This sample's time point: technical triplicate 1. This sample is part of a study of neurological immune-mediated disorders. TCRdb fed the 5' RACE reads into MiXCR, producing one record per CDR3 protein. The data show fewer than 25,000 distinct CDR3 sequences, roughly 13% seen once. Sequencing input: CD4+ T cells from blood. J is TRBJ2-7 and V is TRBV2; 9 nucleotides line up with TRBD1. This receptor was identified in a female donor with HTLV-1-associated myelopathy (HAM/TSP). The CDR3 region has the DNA TGTGCCAGCGCCCTGGGACAGGGCTACGAGCAGTACTTC. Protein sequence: CASALGQGYEQYF.